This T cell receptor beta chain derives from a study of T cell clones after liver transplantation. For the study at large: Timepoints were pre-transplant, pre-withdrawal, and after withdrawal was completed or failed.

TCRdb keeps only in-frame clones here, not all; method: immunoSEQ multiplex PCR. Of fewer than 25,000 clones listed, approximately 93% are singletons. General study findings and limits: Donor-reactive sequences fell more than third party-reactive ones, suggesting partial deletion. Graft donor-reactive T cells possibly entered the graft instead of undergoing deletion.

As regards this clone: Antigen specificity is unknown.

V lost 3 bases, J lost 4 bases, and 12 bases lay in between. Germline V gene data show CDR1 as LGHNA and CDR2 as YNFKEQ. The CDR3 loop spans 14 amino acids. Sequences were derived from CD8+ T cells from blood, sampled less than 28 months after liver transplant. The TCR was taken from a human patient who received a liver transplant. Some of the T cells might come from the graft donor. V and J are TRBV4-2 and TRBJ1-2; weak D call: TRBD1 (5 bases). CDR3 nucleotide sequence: TGTGCCAGCAGCCAGACCGGGACGGTCTATGGCTACACCTTC. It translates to CASSQTGTVYGYTF.